This paragraph covers one T cell receptor (beta chain) sequence. This clonotype came up a few times. There is no known antigen for this receptor. It has no much larger one-base neighbor in the sample; base qualities were not kept. TCRdb records Illumina HiSeq 2000 as the sequencer. TCR beta chain libraries were generated by multiplex PCR amplification. The amplified TCR beta chain products were analyzed by high-throughput sequencing. The raw public reads went through TCRdb reprocessing: fastp at Q25, MiXCR clone calling, in-frame beta chains kept. Rows are unified per CDR3 protein, each entry keeping the most common DNA and genes. The sample profile shows 250,000 or so distinct CDR3 sequences; 30% to 35% of them were found once. Of the sample, 1.1% is held by the ten largest clones. These data are taken from a study of breast tumors, draining lymph nodes, adjacent tissues (TCRdb year 2016). Concerning the study at large: TCR beta repertoires were compared across tumor, adjacent nontumor tissue and axillary lymph nodes obtained from breast cancer patients. The study aimed to assess the relationships and possible T-cell exchange between tumor, surrounding tissue and draining lymph node repertoires in human breast cancer. Overall study results and their limits: A scenario in which most tumor T cells derive from the lymph node and then expand within tumor tissue was judged to be consistent with the data. The conclusion that tumor T cells originate in lymph nodes was presented as consistent with a hypothesis rather than as directly demonstrated. The similarity between tumor and nontumor tissue repertoires was significantly greater in luminal-like breast cancer than in basal-like breast cancer. Tumor T-cell repertoires showed less diversity than lymph node repertoires and more diversity than nontumor tissue repertoires, and tumor T-cell repertoires showed preferential V and J gene usage.

CDR1 and CDR2 were assigned from the germline V gene as MNHEY and SVGEGT. From the cysteine through the phenylalanine, the CDR3 covers 14 amino acids. Of the read, only the CDR3 DNA is kept; its 42 bases are in frame from base 1. V is shortened by 6 bases, J by 3 bases, and the region joining them spans 15 bases. The axillary draining lymph nodes of breast cancer patients were the source of the lymph node samples. Sample: axillary lymph node tissue. The rearranged segments are TRBV6-2 or TRBV6-3 and TRBJ2-7, with no confident D gene call. The source is a female donor with breast cancer. Some clones in this sample may be carry-over from other donors' samples. The DNA sequence is as follows: TGTGCCAGCAGGCAAGCCCCTTTAGTCTACGAGCAGTACTTC. The encoded protein is CASRQAPLVYEQYF.